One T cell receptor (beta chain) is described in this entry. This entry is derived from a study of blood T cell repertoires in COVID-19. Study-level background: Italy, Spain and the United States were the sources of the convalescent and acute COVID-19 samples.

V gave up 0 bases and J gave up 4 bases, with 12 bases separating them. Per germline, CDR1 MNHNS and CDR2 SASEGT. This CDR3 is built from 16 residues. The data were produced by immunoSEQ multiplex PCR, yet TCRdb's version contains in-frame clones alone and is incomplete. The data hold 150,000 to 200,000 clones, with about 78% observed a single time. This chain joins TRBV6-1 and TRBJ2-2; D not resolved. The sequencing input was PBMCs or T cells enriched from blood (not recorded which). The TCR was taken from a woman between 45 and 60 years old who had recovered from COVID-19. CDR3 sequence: CASSEARGRFTGELFF. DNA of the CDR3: TGTGCCAGCAGTGAAGCGCGTGGCAGGTTCACCGGGGAGCTGTTTTTT.